This TCR beta chain was captured in a study of OX40 agonist ivuxolimab in advanced cancers. Notes on the study in general: The study found that CD8+ T cells averaged more expanded clones than CD4+. A proportion of nonresponders additionally exhibited low normalized T-cell clonal expansion.

The repertoire was sequenced with immunoSEQ multiplex PCR; TCRdb's copy has only in-frame clones and lacks some. The table lists some 55,000 clones, around 85% of them singletons. Note on this clone: Antigen unknown.

This CDR3 is 15 amino acids long. V was pared by 3 bases and J by 1 base, with 10 bases between. From germline, CDR1 is KGHSH and CDR2 LQKENI. It was autoimmune disease history or systemic immunosuppression that excluded patients. Blood sampling was done at baseline, cycle 4 day 1, and cycle 7 day 1. The sequencing used CD4+ or CD8+ T cells sorted from blood, collected in a trial of the OX40 agonist ivuxolimab. This TCR was sampled from an adult with an advanced solid tumor such as melanoma, head and neck, liver or kidney cancer. The V gene is TRBV18, the J gene TRBJ2-1, with D uncertain. The CDR3 reads CASSPWQASYNEQFF. The CDR3 region has the DNA TGTGCCAGCTCACCGTGGCAGGCTTCCTACAATGAGCAGTTCTTC.